The T cell receptor (beta chain) described here comes from a study of cytomegalovirus exposure and HLA in healthy donors. Study results and limitations: Within the data, a cluster of highly shared sequence variants was likely a sequencing artifact. TCR beta V- and J-gene trimming was later associated with a missense DCLRE1C variant.

Germline CDR1 reads MDHEN; CDR2 reads SYDVKM. The V gene end was trimmed by 3 bases and the J gene end by 5 bases; junction bases not matched to a gene: 9. The CDR3 is made up of 15 amino acids. 60 Vbeta and 13 Jbeta primers were used in PCR. TCRdb's copy holds only in-frame clones and misses some; the assay was immunoSEQ multiplex PCR. This sample yields about 160,000 clones, of which roughly 82% are seen a single time; approximately 1.5% belongs to the top ten. In the case of this clone: Its antigen is undetermined.

The clonotype comes from a girl under 18 in good health and CMV-seropositive. This chain connects TRBV28 to TRBJ1-2; 7 bases map to TRBD1. Sequenced material: PBMCs. The CDR3 spells CASSFRDRVTYGYTF. DNA of the CDR3: TGTGCCAGCAGTTTCCGGGACAGAGTAACTTATGGCTACACCTTC.